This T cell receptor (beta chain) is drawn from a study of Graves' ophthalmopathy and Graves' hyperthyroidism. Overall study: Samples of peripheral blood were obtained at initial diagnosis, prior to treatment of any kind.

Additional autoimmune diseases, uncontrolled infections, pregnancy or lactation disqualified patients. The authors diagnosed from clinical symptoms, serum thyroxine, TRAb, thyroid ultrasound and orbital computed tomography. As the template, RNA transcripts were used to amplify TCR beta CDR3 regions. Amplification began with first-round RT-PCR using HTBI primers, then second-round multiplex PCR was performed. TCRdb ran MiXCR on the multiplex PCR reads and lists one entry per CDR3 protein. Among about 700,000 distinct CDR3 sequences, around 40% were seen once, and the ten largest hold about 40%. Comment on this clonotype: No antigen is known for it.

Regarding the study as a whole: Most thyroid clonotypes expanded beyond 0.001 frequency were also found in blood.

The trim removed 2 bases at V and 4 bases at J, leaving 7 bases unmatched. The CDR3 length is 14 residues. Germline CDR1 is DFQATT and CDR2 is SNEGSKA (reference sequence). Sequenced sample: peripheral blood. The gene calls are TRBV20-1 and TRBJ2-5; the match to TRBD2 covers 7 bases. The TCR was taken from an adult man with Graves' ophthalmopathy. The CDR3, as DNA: TGCAGTGCTAGAAAGCCGGGAGGTGTAGAGACCCAGTACTTC. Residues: CSARKPGGVETQYF.